This record looks at one T cell receptor (beta chain) sequence and its context. The antigen is not known. This entry comes from a study of siplizumab effects on memory and regulatory T cells. General observations from the study: Where siplizumab was present, mappable alloreactive CD4+ clones averaged approximately 66% Treg-derived, compared with 26.9% in controls. Naive T cells apparently outstripped memory cells in diversity and seemed major alloresponse contributors. Confirmation that proliferating Tregs from siplizumab cultures had suppressive function was not obtained.

V lost 6 bases to trimming and J lost 5 bases, with 20 bases between them. The CDR3 is 15 amino acids. Germline V CDR1 and CDR2: SNHLY, FYNNEI. TCRdb's table, derived via immunoSEQ multiplex PCR, lists solely in-frame clones and lacks some. Of more than 85,000 clones detected, 94% appear once; the ten largest clones hold roughly 0.62%. This chain uses TRBV2 with TRBJ2-7, with a weak D call TRBD1 (6 bases). The material sequenced was Tregs sorted from blood. This clonotype was sampled from a human donor in good health. In DNA, the CDR3 is TGTGCCAGCAGCAGCCCACAGGGTAGGGGCAACGAGCAGTACTTC. Translation: CASSSPQGRGNEQYF.